Each of the 30 T cell receptor beta chains below was sequenced from the same sample in a study of shared clonotypes between healthy human individuals. CD45RO-negative, CCR7-positively selected cells formed the naive CD8 fraction, excluding terminally differentiated effector memory CD45RA+ cells. Clones were read by immunoSEQ multiplex PCR, and TCRdb kept only the in-frame ones, dropping some. The sample gives about 2.1 million clones, around 95% of which show up once; more than 1.5% is in the top ten. Sequenced sample: naive CD8+ T cells from PBMCs. The receptors shown here come from a man aged 18-30 years in good health. Some clones in this sample may be carry-over from other donors' samples.

On this clone itself: It may be a read error: a sequence one base away is much more abundant. Other DNA sequences in this sample translate to the same CDR3. The chain employs TRBV9 and TRBJ1-1, with D uncertain. Germline V gene lookup returns CDR1 SGDLS and CDR2 YYNGEE. Deletions cut 0 bases from V and 1 base from J, with 4 bases between. The CDR3 runs to 13 residues. CDR3 region: CASSVGANTEAFF. The CDR3, as DNA: TGTGCCAGCAGCGTAGGTGCGAACACTGAAGCTTTCTTT.

The rearrangement uses TRBV4-3 and TRBJ2-1; no clear D gene. V shed 0 bases and J shed 7 bases, with 16 bases lying between them. The V gene's germline CDR1 is LGHNA and CDR2 YSLEER. There are 16 residues in the CDR3. CDR3 sequence reads: CASSQDQELVTNEQFF. The CDR3 DNA is TGCGCCAGCAGCCAAGATCAGGAGTTAGTAACGAATGAGCAGTTCTTC.

This chain links TRBV9 with TRBJ2-7; no clear D. Trimming removed 4 bases at V and 0 bases at J, with 17 bases between. Germline V gene data show CDR1 as SGDLS and CDR2 as YYNGEE. The CDR3 runs 16 residues. The CDR3 nucleotides are TGTGCCAGCAGCTCCGTGTTGGAGAGAAGCTCCTACGAGCAGTACTTC. It codes for CASSSVLERSSYEQYF.

The chain joins TRBV4-2 to TRBJ2-1; D is unresolved. Germline CDR1 is LGHNA and CDR2 is YNFKEQ. V lost 0 bases to trimming and J lost 3 bases, with 18 bases between them. This CDR3 has 18 amino acids. CDR3 coding DNA: TGTGCCAGCAGCCAAGATGGTATCTCGCGCCCTCTCTACAATGAGCAGTTCTTC. Its protein is CASSQDGISRPLYNEQFF.

The chain has TRBV7-9 and TRBJ2-1, with D perhaps matching TRBD1 or TRBD2 (5 bases each). From germline, CDR1 is SEHNR and CDR2 FQNEAQ (reference sequence). Trimming left V 5 bases short and J 5 bases short, with 16 bases between. The CDR3 covers 15 residues. The CDR3, as DNA: TGTGCCAGCAGCCAGAAGGGACCAGCCAACAATGAGCAGTTCTTC. Encoded protein: CASSQKGPANNEQFF.

In the case of this clone: The identical CDR3 is also encoded by other nucleotide sequences in the sample. CDR3 DNA sequence: TGTGCCAGCAGTTTATCGGGGGCGTCCTACGAGCAGTACTTC. It encodes CASSLSGASYEQYF. The rearrangement links TRBV27 to TRBJ2-7, with D perhaps TRBD1 (6 bases). The CDR3 contains 14 residues. Germline CDR1 is MNHEY and CDR2 is SMNVEV (reference sequence). Trimming pared 0 bases from V and 1 base from J, leaving 7 bases between.

The CDR3 region has the DNA TGTGCCAGCAGTGAATATCGGAGACTAGCGGGAGCCGGTGAGCAGTTCTTC. Its translation is CASSEYRRLAGAGEQFF. The J gene is TRBJ2-1, the V gene TRBV6-1, with 12 bases that match TRBD2. This CDR3 has 17 residues. V was pared by 2 bases and J by 9 bases, with 11 bases of the junction left unmatched. Germline assignment: CDR1 MNHNS and CDR2 SASEGT.

The genes are TRBV29-1 and TRBJ2-7, with a weak D call TRBD1 (7 bases). The germline gives CDR1 SQVTM, CDR2 ANQGSEA. The CDR3 is 15 residues long. Deletions cut 4 bases from V and 2 bases from J, with 18 bases between. CDR3 bases: TGCAGCGTTGCAGGGGGGCGGGTCGACCCCTACGAGCAGTACTTC. Translating it yields CSVAGGRVDPYEQYF.

The rearrangement links TRBV27 to TRBJ2-5; D not resolved. The CDR3 is made up of 14 amino acids. The V and J ends lost 5 bases and 5 bases respectively, with 15 bases between them. Germline CDR1 is MNHEY and CDR2 is SMNVEV (reference sequence). The CDR3 loop is CASSPRTPRETQYF. DNA of the CDR3: TGTGCCAGCAGTCCCAGGACCCCGCGGGAGACCCAGTACTTC.

The V call is TRBV2, the J call TRBJ2-2; 8 bases line up with TRBD2. Losses at the gene ends were 6 bases for V and 6 bases for J; bases not matched to a gene: 15. CDR1 and CDR2 from the germline V gene are SNHLY and FYNNEI. This CDR3 spans 17 amino acids. CDR3 sequence: CASRTPGWRGVPGELFF. CDR3 in DNA: TGTGCCAGCAGGACGCCAGGTTGGCGGGGGGTCCCCGGGGAGCTGTTTTTT.

This chain joins TRBV11-2 and TRBJ1-2; TRBD1 might be the D (5 bases). From germline, CDR1 is SGHAT and CDR2 FQNNGV. V was pared by 5 bases and J by 4 bases, with 14 bases between. This CDR3 region has 14 residues. The CDR3 DNA sequence: TGTGCCAGCAGCACCCCGACAGATTCCTATGGCTACACCTTC. It encodes CASSTPTDSYGYTF.

The gene calls are TRBV19 and TRBJ1-1; the D gene is possibly TRBD1 (6 bases). Germline V gene sequence: CDR1 LNHDA, CDR2 SQIVND (reference sequence). There are 15 residues in the CDR3. Trimming stripped 0 bases from V and 5 bases from J, with 13 bases between. Written as DNA, the CDR3 is TGTGCCAGTAGTATAGAGGGGGGCGCAGGAACTGAAGCTTTCTTT. Residues: CASSIEGGAGTEAFF. The full variable domain, in which reference TRBV19 and TRBJ1-1 provide the parts outside the CDR3, is DGGITQSPKYLFRKEGQNVTLSCEQNLNHDAMYWYRQDPGQGLRLIYYSQIVNDFQKGDIAEGYSVSREKKESFPLTVTSAQKNPTAFYLCASSIEGGAGTEAFFGQGTRLTVV.

V usage is TRBV5-6 and J usage is TRBJ2-3; TRBD2 matches 9 bases. The ends lost 4 bases at V and 4 bases at J; junction bases unmatched: 7. The CDR3 contains 15 residues. Germline V gene data show CDR1 as SGHDT and CDR2 as YYEEEE. In nucleotides, the CDR3 is TGTGCCAGCAGCGTGTTTAGCGGGAGACCAGATACGCAGTATTTT. Encoded protein: CASSVFSGRPDTQYF.

This sequence joins TRBV6-6 and TRBJ1-6, with unresolved D. This CDR3 is 13 amino acids long. Trimming cost V 7 bases and J 6 bases, with 10 bases left between them. CDR1 is MNHNY and CDR2 is SVGAGI in the germline V gene (reference sequence). This CDR3 is CASKPSINSPLHF. The CDR3 region has the DNA TGTGCCAGCAAGCCCTCAATTAATTCACCCCTCCACTTT.

On this clone itself: The sample has other DNA sequences that encode this CDR3 too. The chain is built from TRBV19 and TRBJ1-5; D uncertain. Germline V gene sequence: CDR1 LNHDA, CDR2 SQIVND (reference sequence). The CDR3 is 15 residues long. With 0 bases removed from V and 0 bases from J, the gap between germline ends came to 6 bases. CDR3 DNA: TGTGCCAGTAGTATAGACGGGTATAGCAATCAGCCCCAGCATTTT. As protein: CASSIDGYSNQPQHF.

This sequence joins TRBV4-3 and TRBJ2-2, with D uncertain. CDR1 LGHNA and CDR2 YSLEER come from the germline V gene. The CDR3 is made up of 15 amino acids. V lost 0 bases to trimming and J lost 4 bases, with 9 bases between them. The CDR3 DNA reads as TGCGCCAGCAGCCAAGAAGGGAACCCCACCGGGGAGCTGTTTTTT. Residues: CASSQEGNPTGELFF.

Points on this clone: Other DNA variants within this sample encode the same CDR3. The rearrangement links TRBV5-6 to TRBJ2-7; a weak D match, TRBD1 (5 bases). The CDR3 contains 14 residues. CDR1 is SGHDT, CDR2 YYEEEE, per germline. V was clipped by 0 bases and J by 4 bases, with 11 bases between them. CDR3 in DNA: TGTGCCAGCAGCTTGGCAGGGTCCTTTTACGAGCAGTACTTC. Its translation is CASSLAGSFYEQYF. Filled out from reference TRBV5-6 and TRBJ2-7, the complete variable domain reads DAGVTQSPTHLIKTRGQQVTLRCSPKSGHDTVSWYQQALGQGPQFIFQYYEEEERQRGNFPDRFSGHQFPNYSSELNVNALLLGDSALYLCASSLAGSFYEQYFGPGTRLTVT.

This chain connects TRBV5-1 to TRBJ2-5; D may be TRBD1 (5 bases). The germline CDR1 and CDR2 sequences are SGHRS and YFSETQ. CDR3 length: 15 amino acids. Trimming took off 4 bases at V and 2 bases at J, with 15 bases between the two ends. The DNA for the CDR3 is TGCGCCAGCAGCCAGAAAGGGGTGAGGCAAGAGACCCAGTACTTC. Translated: CASSQKGVRQETQYF.

This clone was seen just once. The CDR3 reads CASSPGTSGYIVAKNIQYF. CDR3 DNA sequence: TGTGCCAGCAGCCCCGGGACTAGCGGTTACATTGTAGCCAAAAACATTCAGTACTTC. The chain employs TRBV7-8 and TRBJ2-4; 11 bases map to TRBD2. J was trimmed by 0 bases and V by 5 bases; bases with no gene match: 12. The CDR3 has 19 residues. The germline gives CDR1 SGHVS, CDR2 FQNEAQ.

This chain joins TRBV4-1 and TRBJ2-1; no clear D gene. Germline CDR1 MGHRA, CDR2 YSYEKL. The CDR3 runs to 15 residues. Trimming removed 0 bases at V and 0 bases at J, with 6 bases between. CDR3 in DNA: TGCGCCAGCAGCCAAGACAAGAGCTCCTACAATGAGCAGTTCTTC. It yields the protein CASSQDKSSYNEQFF.

The V and J genes are TRBV5-4 and TRBJ1-1; D remains unclear. Germline V gene data show CDR1 as SGHNT and CDR2 as YYREEE (reference sequence). The CDR3 runs 13 residues. V dropped 5 bases and J dropped 4 bases, with 12 bases sitting between them. The DNA for the CDR3 is TGTGCCAGCAGAGGGATGACGGGCACTGAAGCTTTCTTT. As protein: CASRGMTGTEAFF.

This rearrangement joins TRBV5-1 to TRBJ2-5, with 9 bases that match TRBD2. Trimming removed 4 bases from V and 4 bases from J; junction bases left unmatched: 5. The CDR3 covers 14 residues. Germline values: CDR1 SGHRS, CDR2 YFSETQ. CDR3 DNA: TGCGCCAGCAGCCAAAGCGGGAGGAGAGAGACCCAGTACTTC. Translated: CASSQSGRRETQYF.

The chain carries TRBV11-2 and TRBJ2-1; 13 nucleotides match TRBD2. V trimming: 3 bases; J trimming: 8 bases; junction bases outside the gene matches: 1. This CDR3 is 14 amino acids long. Germline lookup yields CDR1 SGHAT and CDR2 FQNNGV. As DNA, the CDR3 is TGTGCCAGCAGCTTGGGACTAGCGGGATATGAGCAGTTCTTC. Translating it yields CASSLGLAGYEQFF.

The V gene is TRBV11-3, the J gene TRBJ2-5; TRBD2 matches at 11 bases. Germline V CDR1 and CDR2: SGHNT, YENEEA. The CDR3 is 16 residues long. Losses at the gene ends were 5 bases for V and 0 bases for J; bases not matched to a gene: 5. CDR3 residues: CASSPRGLADQETQYF. CDR3 nucleotides: TGTGCCAGCAGCCCCCGGGGACTAGCGGACCAAGAGACCCAGTACTTC.

The rearrangement links TRBV15 to TRBJ2-1, with D unresolved. V was shortened by 2 bases and J by 2 bases, with 7 bases between the two germline ends. The CDR3 runs to 14 residues. Germline CDR1 LNHNV, CDR2 YYDKDF (reference sequence). CDR3 residues: CATSRPATYNEQFF. CDR3 DNA: TGTGCCACCAGCAGACCGGCCACCTACAATGAGCAGTTCTTC. The variable domain in full, with the rest retrieved from reference TRBV15 and TRBJ2-1, is DAMVIQNPRYQVTQFGKPVTLSCSQTLNHNVMYWYQQKSSQAPKLLFHYYDKDFNNEADTPDNFQSRRPNTSFCFLDIRSPGLGDTAMYLCATSRPATYNEQFFGPGTRLTVL.

J is TRBJ2-1 and V is TRBV19; 11 nucleotides align to TRBD2. Losses at the gene ends were 5 bases for V and 4 bases for J; bases not matched to a gene: 10. The germline V gene encodes CDR1 LNHDA and CDR2 SQIVND (reference sequence). The CDR3 sequence is 17 residues long. The DNA for the CDR3 is TGTGCCAGTAGTCCTGGGACTAGCGGAGTCGTTTACAATGAGCAGTTCTTC. Its translation is CASSPGTSGVVYNEQFF. The full variable domain, completed using reference TRBV19 and TRBJ2-1, is DGGITQSPKYLFRKEGQNVTLSCEQNLNHDAMYWYRQDPGQGLRLIYYSQIVNDFQKGDIAEGYSVSREKKESFPLTVTSAQKNPTAFYLCASSPGTSGVVYNEQFFGPGTRLTVL.

This rearrangement joins TRBV13 to TRBJ2-1; D remains ambiguous. Looked up from germline, CDR1 is PRHDT and CDR2 is FYEKMQ (reference sequence). V was clipped by 4 bases and J by 8 bases, with 12 bases between them. The CDR3 spans 13 residues. CDR3 in amino acids: CASSSRAGDEQFF. In nucleotides, the CDR3 is TGTGCCAGCAGCTCCCGAGCTGGTGATGAGCAGTTCTTC.

The gene calls are TRBV19 and TRBJ2-2; possibly TRBD1 or TRBD2 for D (5 bases each). This CDR3 is built from 17 residues. The germline V and J ends were trimmed by 6 bases and 1 base, with 18 bases remaining between them. Germline CDR1 is LNHDA and CDR2 is SQIVND (reference sequence). The CDR3 loop reads CASSELPGTENTGELFF. Here the CDR3 DNA reads TGTGCCAGTAGCGAATTACCCGGGACGGAGAACACCGGGGAGCTGTTTTTT.

The rearrangement links TRBV7-2 to TRBJ2-7; D remains ambiguous. Trimming removed 7 bases at V and 2 bases at J, with 15 bases between. CDR1 and CDR2 from the germline V gene are SGHTA and FQGNSA. This CDR3 region has 14 residues. The chain's CDR3 is CASTKRHNTYEQYF. The DNA of the CDR3 is TGTGCCAGCACCAAACGCCACAACACCTACGAGCAGTACTTC.

This chain links TRBV5-6 with TRBJ2-7; no firm D call. Germline-derived CDR1 and CDR2 are SGHDT and YYEEEE. The CDR3 consists of 15 residues. With 3 bases removed from V and 3 bases from J, the gap between germline ends came to 16 bases. Here the CDR3 DNA reads TGTGCCAGCAGCTCGCAGGTCGAAATTTTCTACGAGCAGTACTTC. Its translation: CASSSQVEIFYEQYF. Full variable domain (missing parts from reference TRBV5-6 and TRBJ2-7): DAGVTQSPTHLIKTRGQQVTLRCSPKSGHDTVSWYQQALGQGPQFIFQYYEEEERQRGNFPDRFSGHQFPNYSSELNVNALLLGDSALYLCASSSQVEIFYEQYFGPGTRLTVT.